The source of this T cell receptor beta chain is a study of OX40 agonist ivuxolimab in advanced cancers. Sequencing used immunoSEQ multiplex PCR; TCRdb keeps in-frame clones, though not all of them. The sample holds 65,000 to 80,000 clones, around 84% seen once. This clone was recorded only once. The germline CDR1 and CDR2 sequences are SGHRS and YFSETQ. The V gene end was trimmed by 0 bases and the J gene end by 0 bases; junction bases not matched to a gene: 3. CDR3 length: 16 residues. The chain has TRBV5-1 and TRBJ2-1, with 7 nucleotides matching TRBD1. The material was CD4+ or CD8+ T cells sorted from blood, obtained in a trial of the OX40 agonist ivuxolimab. The sequence derives from an adult with an advanced solid tumor such as melanoma, head and neck, liver or kidney cancer. CDR3 region: CASSLATGSSYNEQFF. Written as DNA, the CDR3 is TGCGCCAGCAGCTTGGCGACAGGGTCCTCCTACAATGAGCAGTTCTTC. Filled out from reference TRBV5-1 and TRBJ2-1, the complete variable domain reads KAGVTQTPRYLIKTRGQQVTLSCSPISGHRSVSWYQQTPGQGLQFLFEYFSETQRNKGNFPGRFSGRQFSNSRSEMNVSTLELGDSALYLCASSLATGSSYNEQFFGPGTRLTVL.